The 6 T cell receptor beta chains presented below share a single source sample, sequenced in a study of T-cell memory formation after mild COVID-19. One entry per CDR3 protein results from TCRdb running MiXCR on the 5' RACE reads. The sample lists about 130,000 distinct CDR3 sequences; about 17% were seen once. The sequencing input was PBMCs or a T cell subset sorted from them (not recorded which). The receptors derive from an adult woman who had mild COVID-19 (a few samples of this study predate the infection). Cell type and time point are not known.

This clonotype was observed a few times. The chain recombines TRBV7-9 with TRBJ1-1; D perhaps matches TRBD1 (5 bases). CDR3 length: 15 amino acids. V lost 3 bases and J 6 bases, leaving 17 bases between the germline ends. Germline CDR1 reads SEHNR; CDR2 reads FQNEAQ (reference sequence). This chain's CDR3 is CASSLGTGTWAEAFF. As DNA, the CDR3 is TGTGCCAGCAGCTTGGGTACAGGTACCTGGGCTGAAGCTTTCTTT.

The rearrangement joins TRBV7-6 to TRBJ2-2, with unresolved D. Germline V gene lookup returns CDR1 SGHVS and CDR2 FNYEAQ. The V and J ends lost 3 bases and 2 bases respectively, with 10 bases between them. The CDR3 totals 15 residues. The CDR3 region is CASSLSRANTGELFF. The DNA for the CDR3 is TGTGCCAGCAGCTTGAGCCGAGCCAACACCGGGGAGCTGTTTTTT. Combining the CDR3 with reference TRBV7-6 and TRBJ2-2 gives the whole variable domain GAGVSQSPRYKVTKRGQDVALRCDPISGHVSLYWYRQALGQGPEFLTYFNYEAQQDKSGLPNDRFSAERPEGSISTLTIQRTEQRDSAMYRCASSLSRANTGELFFGEGSRLTVL.

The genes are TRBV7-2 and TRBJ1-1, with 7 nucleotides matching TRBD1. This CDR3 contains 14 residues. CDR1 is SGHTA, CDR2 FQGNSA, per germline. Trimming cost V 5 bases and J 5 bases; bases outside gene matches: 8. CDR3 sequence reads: CASSATGASTEAFF. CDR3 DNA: TGTGCCAGCAGCGCCACAGGGGCGAGTACTGAAGCTTTCTTT.

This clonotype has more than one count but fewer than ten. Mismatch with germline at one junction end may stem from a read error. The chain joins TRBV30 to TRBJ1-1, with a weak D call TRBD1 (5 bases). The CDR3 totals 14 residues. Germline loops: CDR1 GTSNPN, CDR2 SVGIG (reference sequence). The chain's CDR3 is CAGRGGKFSTEAFF. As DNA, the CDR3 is TGTGCCGGGAGGGGAGGGAAATTCTCCACTGAAGCTTTCTTT. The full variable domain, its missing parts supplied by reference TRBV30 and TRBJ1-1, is SQTIHQWPATLVQPVGSPLSLECTVEGTSNPNLYWYRQAAGRGLQLLFYSVGIGQISSEVPQNLSASRPQDRQFILSSKKLLLSDSGFYLCAGRGGKFSTEAFFGQGTRLTVV.

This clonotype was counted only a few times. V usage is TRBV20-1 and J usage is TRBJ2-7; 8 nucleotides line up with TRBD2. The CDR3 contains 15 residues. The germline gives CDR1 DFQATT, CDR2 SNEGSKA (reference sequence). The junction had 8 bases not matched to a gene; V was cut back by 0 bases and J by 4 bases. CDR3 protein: CSARDPGRGWYEQYF. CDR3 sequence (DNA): TGCAGTGCTAGAGACCCCGGGAGGGGGTGGTACGAGCAGTACTTC.

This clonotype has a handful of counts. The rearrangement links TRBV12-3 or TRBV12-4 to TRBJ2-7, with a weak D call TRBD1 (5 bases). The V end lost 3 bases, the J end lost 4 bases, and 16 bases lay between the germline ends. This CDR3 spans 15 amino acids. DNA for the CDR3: TGTGCCAGCAGTTTTGGCGACTCCAGGGCTTACGAGCAGTACTTC. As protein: CASSFGDSRAYEQYF.